A single sample gave rise to the 16 T cell receptor beta chains below, sequenced in a study of T-cell memory formation after mild COVID-19. TCRdb processed the 5' RACE reads anew with MiXCR; each CDR3 protein has one entry. The sample holds over 350,000 distinct CDR3 sequences; roughly 15% are singletons and the top ten take around a fifth. The specimen was PBMCs or a T cell subset sorted from them (not recorded which). Every receptor here comes from a young man who had mild COVID-19 (a few samples of this study predate the infection). Cell type and time point are not known.

This clonotype was picked up a small number of times. The CDR3 region has the DNA TGTGCCAGCTCACCACTTGGACACCTGAACACTGAAGCTTTCTTT. Translated: CASSPLGHLNTEAFF. The chain links TRBV18 to TRBJ1-1, with D tentatively TRBD1 (5 bases). Germline CDR1 and CDR2: KGHSH and LQKENI. The CDR3 extends over 15 amino acids. Between the trimmed V and J ends, which lost 1 base and 0 bases, there was a span of 9 bases.

This clonotype was picked up a small number of times. The rearrangement uses TRBV7-9 and TRBJ1-4, with D possibly TRBD1 on 6 matching bases. From germline, CDR1 is SEHNR and CDR2 FQNEAQ (reference sequence). With 4 bases removed from V and 0 bases from J, the gap between germline ends came to 9 bases. This CDR3 has 15 residues. The CDR3 DNA reads as TGTGCCAGCAGCTCAACAGGGACAACTAATGAAAAACTGTTTTTT. It encodes CASSSTGTTNEKLFF.

This clonotype was seen ten or more times. The V call is TRBV10-3, the J call TRBJ1-6; D is unclear. Germline-derived CDR1 and CDR2 are ENHRY and SYGVKD. V gave up 0 bases and J gave up 7 bases, with 13 bases separating them. The CDR3 length is 16 residues. Here the CDR3 reads CAISESVVIENSPLHF. The CDR3 nucleotides read TGTGCCATCAGTGAGTCCGTGGTTATCGAGAATTCACCCCTCCACTTT.

This clonotype was detected a few times. The V gene is TRBV7-2, the J gene TRBJ2-1, with D perhaps TRBD2 (6 bases). CDR1 SGHTA and CDR2 FQGNSA come from the germline V gene. V lost 2 bases and J 8 bases, leaving 10 bases between the germline ends. The CDR3 is 13 residues long. The CDR3, as DNA: TGTGCCAGCAGCTTATTTCCGGGGGATGAGCAGTTCTTC. Its translation is CASSLFPGDEQFF.

The chain has TRBV2 and TRBJ2-6; D is unclear. This CDR3 spans 13 amino acids. Trimming shortened V by 1 base and J by 4 bases, and 2 bases separated the two germline ends. The germline V gene has CDR1 SNHLY and CDR2 FYNNEI. The CDR3 nucleotides are TGTGCCAGCAGTGAAGACGGGGCCAACGTCCTGACTTTC. Encoded protein: CASSEDGANVLTF.

This clonotype showed up just a few times. V gene TRBV4-3 combines with J gene TRBJ1-6, with D hard to call. V was shortened by 0 bases and J by 3 bases, with 12 bases between the two germline ends. From germline, CDR1 is LGHNA and CDR2 YSLEER. The CDR3 spans 17 residues. The DNA for the CDR3 is TGCGCCAGCAGCCAAGATGTGGGCTACAGCTATAATTCACCCCTCCACTTT. It translates to CASSQDVGYSYNSPLHF.

This clonotype was counted between two and nine times. V and J are TRBV20-1 and TRBJ2-3, with 9 bases that match TRBD2. Germline CDR1 DFQATT, CDR2 SNEGSKA (reference sequence). The CDR3 sequence is 14 residues long. V gave up 6 bases and J gave up 2 bases; unmatched junction bases: 6. CDR3: CSANLAGPTDTQYF. In DNA form, the CDR3 reads TGCAGTGCAAATCTAGCGGGGCCCACAGATACGCAGTATTTT.

The J gene is TRBJ1-2, the V gene TRBV15; D is undetermined. Germline assignment: CDR1 LNHNV and CDR2 YYDKDF (reference sequence). Trimming stripped 0 bases from V and 6 bases from J, with 11 bases between. The CDR3 has 14 residues. CDR3 coding DNA: TGTGCCACCAGCAGAGAGGAACATTACGATGGCTACACCTTC. It translates to CATSREEHYDGYTF.

The table lists this clonotype with a few counts. This rearrangement joins TRBV24-1 to TRBJ2-5, with D unresolved. V lost 0 bases and J 8 bases, leaving 6 bases between the germline ends. CDR3 length: 12 amino acids. Germline CDR1 and CDR2: KGHDR and SFDVKD. In nucleotides, the CDR3 is TGTGCCACCAGTGATTTGAGTAGTACCCAGTACTTC. As protein: CATSDLSSTQYF.

The chain uses TRBV4-1 and TRBJ2-6; D not resolved. This CDR3 spans 15 amino acids. Germline assignment: CDR1 MGHRA and CDR2 YSYEKL. Deletions cut 4 bases from V and 2 bases from J, with 9 bases between. DNA for the CDR3: TGCGCCAGCAGCCCAACAGACGCTGGGGCCAACGTCCTGACTTTC. This translates into CASSPTDAGANVLTF.

This clonotype was detected a few times. This chain connects TRBV3-1 to TRBJ2-1; 12 nucleotides align to TRBD1. The trim removed 2 bases at V and 9 bases at J, leaving 14 bases unmatched. In germline, CDR1 is LGHDT, CDR2 YNNKEL (reference sequence). This CDR3 is 18 amino acids long. The CDR3 DNA sequence: TGTGCCAGCAGCCAATCGGGGGACCGGGACAGGGGGCTGGGTGAGCAGTTCTTC. Translation gives CASSQSGDRDRGLGEQFF.

The CDR3 bases are TGTGCCAGCAGCTCGGGACAGGGGGCAGGCTACGAGCAGTACGTC. Its translation: CASSSGQGAGYEQYV. The rearrangement links TRBV12-3 or TRBV12-4 to TRBJ2-7; TRBD1 matches 12 bases. The CDR3 covers 15 residues. Trimming took 6 bases from V and 3 from J; bases not matched to a gene: 6.

In DNA, the CDR3 is TGCGCCAGTTACAGGGAAGGGACCGGGGAGCTGTTTTTT. Its translation is CASYREGTGELFF. The chain couples TRBV5-1 to TRBJ2-2; possibly TRBD1 for D (6 bases). V was trimmed by 8 bases and J by 5 bases, leaving 13 bases between them. The CDR3 has 13 amino acids. Germline CDR1 SGHRS, CDR2 YFSETQ.

This clonotype was found a few times. This sequence joins TRBV7-3 and TRBJ2-2, with D possibly being TRBD1 or TRBD2 (5 bases each). Trimming took off 4 bases at V and 4 bases at J, with 13 bases between the two ends. The CDR3 has 15 amino acids. Germline V lookup: CDR1 SGHTA, CDR2 FQGTGA. The CDR3 coding sequence is TGTGCCAGCAGCTCACCCGGGGACGGCACCGGGGAGCTGTTTTTT. Translated: CASSSPGDGTGELFF.

This clonotype has more than one count but fewer than ten. V is TRBV3-1 and J is TRBJ2-5; 7 nucleotides align to TRBD1. Germline loops: CDR1 LGHDT, CDR2 YNNKEL (reference sequence). V lost 8 bases, J lost 5 bases, and 5 bases stayed unmatched. The CDR3 contains 12 residues. The CDR3 coding sequence is TGTGCCAGCCTAACCAGGGGGGAGACCCAGTACTTC. As protein: CASLTRGETQYF.

The rearrangement links TRBV10-3 to TRBJ2-2, with 10 bases aligning to TRBD2. Germline V gives CDR1 ENHRY, CDR2 SYGVKD. The CDR3 has 18 residues. The V segment lost 4 bases and the J segment 5 bases; nucleotides outside the gene matches: 13. CDR3 region: CAISVAPLAGVGTGELFF. The CDR3 DNA is TGTGCCATCAGTGTGGCCCCTCTAGCGGGAGTAGGAACCGGGGAGCTGTTTTTT.